This TCR beta chain was recovered during a study of shared clonotypes between healthy human individuals. Data came from immunoSEQ multiplex PCR; TCRdb stores just in-frame clones and leaves some out. Altogether 450,000 or so clones are present, roughly three quarters being singletons, with the ten largest covering approximately 12%. The CDR3 has 16 residues. V was pared by 6 bases and J by 7 bases, with 16 bases of the junction left unmatched. Per the germline V gene, CDR1 is SGHRS and CDR2 is YFSETQ. This chain uses TRBV5-1 with TRBJ1-2; TRBD1 aligns across 9 bases. Sequencing was carried out using PBMCs. This receptor was obtained from a woman aged 40 to 49 in good health. Some clones in this sample may be carry-over from other donors' samples. The CDR3 DNA is TGCGCCAGCACCCCTTTTTTACCGGGACAGGGTATTGGCTACACCTTC. Its protein is CASTPFLPGQGIGYTF.